This entry concerns a single T cell receptor beta chain. V was shortened by 1 base and J by 2 bases, with 18 bases between the two germline ends. CDR1 and CDR2 from the germline V gene are SEHNR and FQNEAQ (reference sequence). CDR3 length: 17 amino acids. Sequencing was performed with immunoSEQ multiplex PCR; in TCRdb, only in-frame clones are kept and a portion is missing. The sample comprises fewer than 65,000 clones, around 80% of which are singletons, and around a tenth rests with the top ten. The source of the sample is a study of control samples from healthy donors and cancer patients. The sequence came from a man aged 70-80 years in good health. The chain uses TRBV7-9 and TRBJ2-7, with D perhaps TRBD2 (5 bases). Sequenced material: blood. CDR3 sequence reads: CASSLGRSISPPYEQYF. The CDR3 bases are TGTGCCAGCAGCTTAGGGAGGAGTATTTCGCCCCCCTACGAGCAGTACTTC.